The entry below describes one TCR beta chain. The antigen is not known. Trimming took off 2 bases at V and 5 bases at J, with 7 bases between the two ends. Germline-derived CDR1 and CDR2 are ENHRY and SYGVKD. CDR3 length: 13 amino acids. This specimen belongs to a study of post-analysis software for immune sequencing data. Researchers reported that TCR beta cDNA libraries carried unique molecular identifiers. TCRdb reprocessed the PCR reads with MiXCR, giving one entry per CDR3 protein. In the table there are about 820,000 distinct CDR3 sequences, around 53% of which are singletons. Study conclusions and caveats: Under the F measure, samples that were prepared in one batch clustered strongly together. Relative to controls, patients with multiple sclerosis showed significantly lower normalized Chao1 diversity. TRBV5-6, TRBV5-1 and TRBV20-1 belonged to a set of about five TRBV segments that were more frequent in patients than controls.

The clonotype was recovered from a girl between 5 and 17 years old with multiple sclerosis. The rearrangement joins TRBV10-3 to TRBJ2-1; possible D gene TRBD1, 6 bases. Sequencing was carried out using blood. This chain's CDR3 is CAISETGNNEQFF. CDR3 DNA sequence: TGTGCCATCAGTGAGACAGGGAACAATGAGCAGTTCTTC.